A single sample is the source of the 7 T cell receptor beta chains below, sequenced in a study of cytomegalovirus exposure and HLA in healthy donors. TCRdb's table, derived via immunoSEQ multiplex PCR, lists solely in-frame clones and lacks some. The data show 95,000 to 150,000 clones, about 90% seen once. The material sequenced was PBMCs. The source of these receptors is a young woman in good health and CMV-seronegative.

The chain employs TRBV2 and TRBJ2-7; no firm D call. Trimming removed 6 bases at V and 6 bases at J, with 12 bases between. The CDR3 contains 12 residues. Germline CDR1 is SNHLY and CDR2 is FYNNEI. CDR3 amino acids: CASRNLGTEQYF. Written as DNA, the CDR3 is TGTGCCAGCAGAAATCTGGGCACCGAGCAGTACTTC. Full variable domain (rest looked up from reference TRBV2 and TRBJ2-7): EPEVTQTPSHQVTQMGQEVILRCVPISNHLYFYWYRQILGQKVEFLVSFYNNEISEKSEIFDDQFSVERPDGSNFTLKIRSTKLEDSAMYFCASRNLGTEQYFGPGTRLTVT.

This clone was picked up a small number of times. This chain uses TRBV28 with TRBJ1-5, with D tentatively TRBD1 (6 bases). The CDR3 is made up of 17 amino acids. Trimming took off 7 bases at V and 3 bases at J, with 22 bases between the two ends. The germline V gene has CDR1 MDHEN and CDR2 SYDVKM. The CDR3 sequence: CASKPLAGRGFNQPQHF. CDR3 DNA: TGTGCCAGCAAACCCCTCGCTGGCAGGGGATTCAATCAGCCCCAGCATTTT.

This clone was detected once. The chain combines TRBV7-9 with TRBJ2-5, with unresolved D. V was pared by 2 bases and J by 5 bases, with 15 bases between. The CDR3 is 15 residues long. Germline CDR1 SEHNR, CDR2 FQNEAQ (reference sequence). The CDR3 loop is CASSLPRSRLETQYF. The CDR3 DNA sequence: TGTGCCAGCAGCTTACCTAGGTCTCGCTTGGAGACCCAGTACTTC.

The chain recombines TRBV5-1 with TRBJ2-3; 14 positions agree with TRBD2. This CDR3 is 17 amino acids long. Germline V gives CDR1 SGHRS, CDR2 YFSETQ. V lost 4 bases, J lost 7 bases, and 11 bases stayed unmatched. The CDR3: CASSHKTSGRASNTQYF. The CDR3, as DNA: TGCGCCAGCAGCCACAAGACTAGCGGGAGGGCGTCTAATACGCAGTATTTT. The variable domain in full, completed from reference TRBV5-1 and TRBJ2-3, reads KAGVTQTPRYLIKTRGQQVTLSCSPISGHRSVSWYQQTPGQGLQFLFEYFSETQRNKGNFPGRFSGRQFSNSRSEMNVSTLELGDSALYLCASSHKTSGRASNTQYFGPGTRLTVL.

The V gene is TRBV15, the J gene TRBJ1-1; D is possibly TRBD1 (5 bases). The germline V and J ends were trimmed by 0 bases and 4 bases, with 9 bases remaining between them. There are 14 residues in the CDR3. Looked up from germline, CDR1 is LNHNV and CDR2 is YYDKDF (reference sequence). The CDR3 here is CATSRDRVITEAFF. In nucleotides, the CDR3 is TGTGCCACCAGCAGAGACAGGGTAATCACTGAAGCTTTCTTT.

The CDR3 sequence is CSSALAGGLGEQFF. The CDR3 DNA sequence: TGCAGCTCCGCACTAGCGGGGGGGCTTGGTGAGCAGTTCTTC. The chain carries TRBV29-1 and TRBJ2-1; TRBD2 agrees at 13 bases. Losses at the gene ends were 8 bases for V and 9 bases for J; bases not matched to a gene: 10. CDR3 length: 14 amino acids. Germline CDR1 SQVTM, CDR2 ANQGSEA.

V and J are TRBV9 and TRBJ1-2, with a weak D call TRBD1 (6 bases). V was shortened by 1 base and J by 2 bases, with 12 bases between the two germline ends. This CDR3 spans 15 amino acids. Germline V gene sequence: CDR1 SGDLS, CDR2 YYNGEE. CDR3 coding DNA: TGTGCCAGCAGCGTATTCGCCCAGGGGAACTATGGCTACACCTTC. Translation gives CASSVFAQGNYGYTF.